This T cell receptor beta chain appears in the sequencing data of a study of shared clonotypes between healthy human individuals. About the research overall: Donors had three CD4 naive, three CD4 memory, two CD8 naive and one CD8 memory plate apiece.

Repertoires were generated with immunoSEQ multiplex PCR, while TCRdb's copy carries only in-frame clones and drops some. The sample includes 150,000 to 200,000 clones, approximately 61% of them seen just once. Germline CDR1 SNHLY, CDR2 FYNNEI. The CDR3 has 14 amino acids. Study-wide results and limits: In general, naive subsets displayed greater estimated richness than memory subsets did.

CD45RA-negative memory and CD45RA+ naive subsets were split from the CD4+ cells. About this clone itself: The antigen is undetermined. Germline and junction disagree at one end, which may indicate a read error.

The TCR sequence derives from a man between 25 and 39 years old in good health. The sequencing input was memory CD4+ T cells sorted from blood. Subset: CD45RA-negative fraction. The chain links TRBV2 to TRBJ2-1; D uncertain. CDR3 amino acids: CASSEISEYNEQFF. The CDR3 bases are TGTGCCAGCAGTGAAATTTCCGAATACAATGAACAGTTCTTC.